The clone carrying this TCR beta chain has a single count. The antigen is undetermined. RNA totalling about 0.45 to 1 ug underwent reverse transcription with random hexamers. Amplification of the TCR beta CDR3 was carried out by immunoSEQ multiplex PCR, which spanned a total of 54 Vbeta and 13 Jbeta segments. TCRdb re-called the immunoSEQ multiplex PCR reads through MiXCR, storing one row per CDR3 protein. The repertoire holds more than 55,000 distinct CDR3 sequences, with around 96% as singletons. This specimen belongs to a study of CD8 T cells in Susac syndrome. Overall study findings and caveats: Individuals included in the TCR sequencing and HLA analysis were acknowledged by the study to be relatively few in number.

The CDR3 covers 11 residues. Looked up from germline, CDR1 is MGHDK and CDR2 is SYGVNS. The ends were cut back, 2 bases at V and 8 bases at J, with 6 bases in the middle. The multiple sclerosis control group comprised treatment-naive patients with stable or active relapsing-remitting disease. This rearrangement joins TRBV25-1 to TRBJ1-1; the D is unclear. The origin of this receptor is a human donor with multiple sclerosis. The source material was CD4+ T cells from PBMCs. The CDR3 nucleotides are TGTGCCAGCAGTGAACCCATCGAAGCTTTCTTT. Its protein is CASSEPIEAFF. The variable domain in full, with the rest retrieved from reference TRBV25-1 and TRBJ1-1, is EADIYQTPRYLVIGTGKKITLECSQTMGHDKMYWYQQDPGMELHLIHYSYGVNSTEKGDLSSESTVSRIRTEHFPLTLESARPSHTSQYLCASSEPIEAFFGQGTRLTVV.